This TCR beta chain derives from a study of T cell responses to AZD1222 COVID-19 vaccine (dated by TCRdb to about 2021). About the full investigation: AZD1222 recipients whose second dose came at about 4 weeks and those whose second dose came at about 12 weeks were combined into one group, since spike-specific TCR depth and breadth did not differ between the two schedules. Trial participants were enrolled into age subgroups of 18-55, 56-69 and 70-plus years, which contained around 150, 29 and 61 TCR-sequenced participants, respectively. TCR sequencing covered fewer than 250 trial participants: 200 to 220 given two doses of AZD1222 and some 25 given two doses of MenACWY control vaccine.

About this clone: Its antigen is still unknown. Nothing much larger sits one base from this clone, and base qualities are not available.

The junction shows trimming of 5 bases on V and 1 base on J, plus 12 bases between the germline ends. From the germline V gene, CDR1 is SGHVS and CDR2 is FNYEAQ. The CDR3 sequence holds 15 residues, the cysteine and phenylalanine included. Left in the record is the CDR3 DNA by itself, 45 bases read in frame from the first base. The CDR3 regions of human TCRbeta chains were subjected to immunosequencing. Processing in the source paper ran as follows. Repertoire TCRs were matched against a reference library of SARS-CoV-2-specific TCRs generated with the MIRA antigen-specificity platform. Breadth was defined as the fraction of unique TCRs that were SARS-CoV-2-associated, and depth was defined as the fraction of total T cells that were SARS-CoV-2-associated. Using the MIRA data, each spike-specific TCR was assigned both to the spike region to which the TCR was reactive and to a CD4 or CD8 class. Log10-transformed breadth and depth values were compared by one-way ANOVA with Sidak's multiple comparisons tests. This is the immuneACCESS table as TCRdb keeps it, with only in-frame sequences that have V and J called. A part of the clones is gone; compared with another copy, unresolved V genes explain less than half, and the rest is unexplained. V and J calls plus clone size are reproduced from that table; the DNA served to infer D and trimming. The sample has approximately 100,000 clones on record, roughly 84% of them singletons. The top ten clonotypes cover about 1.4% of the sample.

Broad study findings and their caveats: The 56-69-year group was small, and its depth increase did not reach significance, likely because of low power. Because no day 14 peak-response samples were available, repertoires were characterized only after the peak T cell response. Conclusions about previously exposed vaccinees were limited because only six or seven AZD1222 recipients were SARS-CoV-2 seropositive at baseline. Spike-specific TCR breadth and depth rose significantly after two AZD1222 doses compared with day 0 and with MenACWY recipients. Participants were mostly white British and included more females than males, and it was suggested by the authors that clonal diversity may have been underestimated. The vaccine-associated CD4 TCRs covered the entire spike protein, and the dominant responses fell in regions 160-218 and 743-854. Reportedly, almost half of the unique spike-specific TCRs recognized epitopes lying outside the regions that are mutated in the B.1.351 and B.1.1.7 variants.

According to the study, the label for this sample's time point signals: baseline before first vaccination. The vaccinee samples were drawn from two UK trials, COV001 and COV002, one of which was a single-blind randomized controlled phase 2/3 trial testing AZD1222 (ChAdOx1 nCoV-19) in healthy adults. Trial participant PBMC samples were collected at day 0 and day 28 after the second dose for TCRbeta chain sequencing. The TCR originated in an adult in good health. This specimen was peripheral blood, taken on day 0 of AZD1222 vaccination. Rearrangement joined TRBV7-6 to TRBJ1-5, with no confident D gene call. The nucleotides are TGTGCCAGCAGCGCTGGACGGAACAGCAATCAGCCCCAGCATTTT. The encoded protein is CASSAGRNSNQPQHF.